These 5 T cell receptor beta chains share one sample of origin, sequenced in a study of blood T cells in healthy people across ages. For the second PCR, which ran for roughly 7 to 11 cycles, a sample-barcoded 5' primer and a J-beta primer mix were used. TCRdb itself ran the 5' RACE reads through MiXCR, one entry per CDR3 protein. Among about 1.4 million distinct CDR3 sequences listed, approximately 59% were seen once. Sequencing was carried out using blood. The receptors were sampled from a man aged 18 to 35 in good health.

This sequence joins TRBV4-2 and TRBJ1-2, with D possibly TRBD1 on 5 matching bases. V was trimmed by 0 bases and J by 0 bases, leaving 14 bases between them. Germline V gene data show CDR1 as LGHNA and CDR2 as YNFKEQ. This CDR3 comprises 17 residues. This chain's CDR3 is CASSQEGTATPNYGYTF. The CDR3, as DNA: TGTGCCAGCAGCCAAGAGGGGACTGCCACCCCTAACTATGGCTACACCTTC.

This clonotype came up a few times. This chain links TRBV4-1 with TRBJ1-5; D remains unclear. The germline gives CDR1 MGHRA, CDR2 YSYEKL. V was cut by 0 bases and J by 3 bases, with 9 bases left in between. The CDR3 runs to 15 residues. CDR3 coding DNA: TGCGCCAGCAGCCAAGATCGGTCAGTCAATCAGCCCCAGCATTTT. This gives the protein CASSQDRSVNQPQHF.

The V and J genes are TRBV4-1 and TRBJ2-1, with 13 bases matching TRBD2. From germline, CDR1 is MGHRA and CDR2 YSYEKL. V shed 0 bases, J shed 7 bases, and the junction held 3 bases outside the gene matches. The CDR3 has 16 amino acids. This chain's CDR3 is CASSQDQLAGGNEQFF. CDR3 nucleotides: TGCGCCAGCAGCCAAGATCAACTAGCGGGGGGGAATGAGCAGTTCTTC.

The rearrangement uses TRBV4-2 and TRBJ1-4, with D tentatively TRBD1 (5 bases). Trimming shortened V by 1 base and J by 0 bases, and 18 bases separated the two germline ends. Germline values: CDR1 LGHNA, CDR2 YNFKEQ. The CDR3 runs 19 residues. For the CDR3, the DNA is TGTGCCAGCAGCCAAGGCGAAGCAACTTACAGGCCAACTAATGAAAAACTGTTTTTT. This sequence encodes CASSQGEATYRPTNEKLFF.

This chain joins TRBV29-1 and TRBJ2-1; a weak D match, TRBD2 (6 bases). The CDR3 is 16 residues long. The germline V gene has CDR1 SQVTM and CDR2 ANQGSEA. The V and J ends lost 5 bases and 0 bases respectively, with 17 bases between them. The CDR3 DNA follows: TGCAGCGTTCTCAGACTAGTACCTCGCTCCTACAATGAGCAGTTCTTC. Residues: CSVLRLVPRSYNEQFF.